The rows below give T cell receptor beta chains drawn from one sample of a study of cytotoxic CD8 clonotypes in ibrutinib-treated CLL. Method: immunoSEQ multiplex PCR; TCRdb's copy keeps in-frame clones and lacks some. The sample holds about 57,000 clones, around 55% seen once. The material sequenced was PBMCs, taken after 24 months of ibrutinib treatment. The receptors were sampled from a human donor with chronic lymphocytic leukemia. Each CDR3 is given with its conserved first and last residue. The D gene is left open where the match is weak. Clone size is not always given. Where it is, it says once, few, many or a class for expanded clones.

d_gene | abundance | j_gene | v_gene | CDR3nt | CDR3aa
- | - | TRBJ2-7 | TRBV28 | TGTGCCAGCAGCCGCACTTACGAGCAGTACTTC | CASSRTYEQYF
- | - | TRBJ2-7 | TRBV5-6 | TGTGCCAGCAGCCTAGGACAATCCTACGAGCAGTACTTC | CASSLGQSYEQYF
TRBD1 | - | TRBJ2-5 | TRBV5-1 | TGCGCCAGCAGCTTGGCCCCCCCAAAGTGGGACAGTTGGGTGGAGACCCAGTACTTC | CASSLAPPKWDSWVETQYF
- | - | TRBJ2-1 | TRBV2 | TGTGCCAGCAGTGAGCGGGCGAACAATGAGCAGTTCTTC | CASSERANNEQFF
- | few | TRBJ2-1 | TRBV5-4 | TGTGCCAGCAGCTTCTTGTGGGGGGAGTACAATGAGCAGTTCTTC | CASSFLWGEYNEQFF
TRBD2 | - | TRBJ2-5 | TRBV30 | TGTGCCGGCCGACCGGGACTAGCGGCCCGCCCCCAAGAGACCCAGTACTTC | CAGRPGLAARPQETQYF
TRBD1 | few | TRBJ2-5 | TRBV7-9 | TGTGCCAGCAGCTATACCGTCCTAGGGGGCTATGGCTCCCTGGAGACCCAGTACTTC | CASSYTVLGGYGSLETQYF
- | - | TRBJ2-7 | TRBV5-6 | TGTGCCAGCAGCTTGGCCCAGTATCTGGAGCAGTACTTC | CASSLAQYLEQYF
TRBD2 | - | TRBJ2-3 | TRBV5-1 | TGCGCCAGCAGCTTAGGACTAGCGGGGGCCATAGATACGCAGTATTTT | CASSLGLAGAIDTQYF
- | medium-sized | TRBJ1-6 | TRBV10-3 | TGTGCCATCAGGGCAGCGGCAGATTCACCCCTCCACTTT | CAIRAAADSPLHF
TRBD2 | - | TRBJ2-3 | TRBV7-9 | TGTGCCAGCAGCAACTGGACTAGCGGGGGTCATACGCAGTATTTT | CASSNWTSGGHTQYF
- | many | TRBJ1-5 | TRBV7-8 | TGTGCCAGCAGCCCGGAAACCGAGGGCAATCAGCCCCAGCATTTT | CASSPETEGNQPQHF
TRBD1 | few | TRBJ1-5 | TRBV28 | TGTGCCAGCAGCCCACAGGGGGCGGTTGACAATCAGCCCCAGCATTTT | CASSPQGAVDNQPQHF
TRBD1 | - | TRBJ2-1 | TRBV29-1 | TGCAGCGTTGATAGGCGGACAGGTGCCGAGCAGTTCTTC | CSVDRRTGAEQFF
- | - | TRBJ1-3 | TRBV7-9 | TGTGCCAGCAGCTCATCAAACTCTGGAAACACCATATATTTT | CASSSSNSGNTIYF
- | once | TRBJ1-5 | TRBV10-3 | TGTGCCATCAGTGATGGGGGAAATCAGCCCCAGCATTTT | CAISDGGNQPQHF
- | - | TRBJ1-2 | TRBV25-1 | TGTGCCAGCAGCTTGGTGGGGGGGTACTATGGCTACACCTTC | CASSLVGGYYGYTF
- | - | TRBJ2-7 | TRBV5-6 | TGTGCCAGCAGCTTAGGCATCTACGAGCAGTACTTC | CASSLGIYEQYF
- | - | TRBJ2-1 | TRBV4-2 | TGTGCCAGCAGCCAAGGGCAGAGCTCCTACAATGAGCAGTTCTTC | CASSQGQSSYNEQFF
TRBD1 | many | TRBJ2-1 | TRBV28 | TGTGCCAGCAGTCCCCACCAGGGGGTCGCCTACAATGAGCAGTTCTTC | CASSPHQGVAYNEQFF
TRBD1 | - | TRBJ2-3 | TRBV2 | TGTGCCAGCAGTGGGGGACAGGGAAAGGGTACAGATACGCAGTATTTT | CASSGGQGKGTDTQYF
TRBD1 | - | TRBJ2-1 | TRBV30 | TGTGCCTGGCAAACAGTAGGGGGCCTCGGTGAGCAGTTCTTC | CAWQTVGGLGEQFF
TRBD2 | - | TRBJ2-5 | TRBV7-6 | TGTGCCAGCAGTCCGGGACTAGCGGGGGTGGAGACCCAGTACTTC | CASSPGLAGVETQYF
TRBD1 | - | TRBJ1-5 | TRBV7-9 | TGTGCCAGCAGCCCAAGTTACAGGGGAAATCAGCCCCAGCATTTT | CASSPSYRGNQPQHF
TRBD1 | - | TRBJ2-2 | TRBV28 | TGTGCCAGCAGCTCCGGGACAGGACAAACCGGGGAGCTGTTTTTT | CASSSGTGQTGELFF
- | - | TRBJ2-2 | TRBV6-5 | TGTGCCAGCAGTTACTCGTGGGGGACCGGGGAGCTGTTTTTT | CASSYSWGTGELFF
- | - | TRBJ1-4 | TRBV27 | TGTGCCAGCAGTTTGTATCCTAATGAAAAACTGTTTTTT | CASSLYPNEKLFF
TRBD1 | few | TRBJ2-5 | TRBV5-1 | TGCGCCAGCAGCTTGGGGGACAGGTGGTCCCTCGAAGGGGAGACCCAGTACTTC | CASSLGDRWSLEGETQYF
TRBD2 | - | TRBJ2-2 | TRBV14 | TGTGCCAGCAGCCGACTAGCGGGGACCAACGGGGAGCTGTTTTTT | CASSRLAGTNGELFF
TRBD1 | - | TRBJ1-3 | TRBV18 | TGTGCCAGCTCAGCGGACAGGGGCGCAACTTCTGGAAACACCATATATTTT | CASSADRGATSGNTIYF
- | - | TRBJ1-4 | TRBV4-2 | TGTGCCAGCAGCCGTACGGAAAAACTGTTTTTT | CASSRTEKLFF
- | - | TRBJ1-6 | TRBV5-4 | TGTGCCAGCAGCTTGGATAGGGTAGGGTCCTATAATTCACCCCTCCACTTT | CASSLDRVGSYNSPLHF
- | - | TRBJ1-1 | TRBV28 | TGTGCCAGCGAAGAGGGGCCGCTGAACACTGAAGCTTTCTTT | CASEEGPLNTEAFF
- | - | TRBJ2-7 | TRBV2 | TGTGCCAGCAGTGAAGCGTCCCGGCGTGAGCAGTACTTC | CASSEASRREQYF
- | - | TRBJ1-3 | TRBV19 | TGTGCCAGTAGTTCTGGTTGGGGAAACACCATATATTTT | CASSSGWGNTIYF
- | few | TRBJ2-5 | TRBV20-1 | TGCAGTGCTAACCCCCGGGAGACCCAGTACTTC | CSANPRETQYF
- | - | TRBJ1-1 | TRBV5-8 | TGTGCCAGCAGCTGGACGCTGAACACTGAAGCTTTCTTT | CASSWTLNTEAFF